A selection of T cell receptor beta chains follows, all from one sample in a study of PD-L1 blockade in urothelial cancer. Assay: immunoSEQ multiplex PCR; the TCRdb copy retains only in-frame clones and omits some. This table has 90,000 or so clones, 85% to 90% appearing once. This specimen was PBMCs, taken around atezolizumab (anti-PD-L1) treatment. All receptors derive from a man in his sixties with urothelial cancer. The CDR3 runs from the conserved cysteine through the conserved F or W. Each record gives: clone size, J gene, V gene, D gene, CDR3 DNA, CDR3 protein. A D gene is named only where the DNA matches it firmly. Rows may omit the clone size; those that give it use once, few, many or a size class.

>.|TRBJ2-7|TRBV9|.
TGTGCCAGCAGCGTAGAGAGACTGGGCTACGAGCAGTACTTC
CASSVERLGYEQYF
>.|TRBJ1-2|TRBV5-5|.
TGTGCCAGCAGCTTGGCTGAGGCCTATGGCTACACCTTC
CASSLAEAYGYTF
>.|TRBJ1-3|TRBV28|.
TGTGCCAGCAGGACAGTTGGAAACACCATATATTTT
CASRTVGNTIYF
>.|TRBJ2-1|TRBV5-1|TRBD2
TGCGCCAGCAGCTTGACTAGCGGGAGGGTCGATGAGCAGTTCTTC
CASSLTSGRVDEQFF
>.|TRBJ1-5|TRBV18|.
TGTGCCAGCTCACCCCAGGGTGGGGGCGGGCAGCCCCAGCATTTT
CASSPQGGGGQPQHF
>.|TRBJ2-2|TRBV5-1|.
TGCGCCAGCAGCTTGGCGACCATGGGGAGGAACACCGGGGAGCTGTTTTTT
CASSLATMGRNTGELFF
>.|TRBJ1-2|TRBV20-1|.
TGCAGTGTAGGGGACTATGGCTACACCTTC
CSVGDYGYTF
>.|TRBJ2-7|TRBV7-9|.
TGTGCCAGCAGTCCGGGCAGCGGACTCTACGAGCAGTACTTC
CASSPGSGLYEQYF
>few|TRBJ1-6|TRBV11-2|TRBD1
TGTGCCAGCAGCCCGATGACAGGGGTAGGCTCACCCCTCCACTTT
CASSPMTGVGSPLHF
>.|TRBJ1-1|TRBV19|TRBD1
TGTGCCAGTAGTACGACAGGGAGTAAGAGCACTGAAGCTTTCTTT
CASSTTGSKSTEAFF
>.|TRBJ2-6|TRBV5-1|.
TGCGCCAGCAGCCCTACAGATTCGGGGGCCAACGTCCTGACTTTC
CASSPTDSGANVLTF
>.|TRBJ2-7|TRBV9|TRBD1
TGTGCCAGCAGCGTAGGGGACAGGGAATACTACGAGCAGTACTTC
CASSVGDREYYEQYF
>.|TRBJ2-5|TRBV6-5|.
TGTGCCAGCACCCTAGGTCCCTCGGCTCAAGAGACCCAGTACTTC
CASTLGPSAQETQYF
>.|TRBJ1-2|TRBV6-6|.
TGTGCCAGCACCCGAACGTCGCAGACTAACTATGGCTACACCTTC
CASTRTSQTNYGYTF
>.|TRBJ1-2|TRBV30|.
TGTGCCTGGAACATTCAGGGATCCTATGGCTACACCTTC
CAWNIQGSYGYTF
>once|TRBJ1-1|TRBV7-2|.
TGTGCCAGCAGTACCCACAGCGGAGGGGACACTGAAGCTTTCTTT
CASSTHSGGDTEAFF
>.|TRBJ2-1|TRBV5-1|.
TGCGCCAGCAGCTTGCAAGTAGTCAATGAGCAGTTCTTC
CASSLQVVNEQFF
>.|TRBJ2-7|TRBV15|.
TGTGCCACCAGCAGGACACGGGACACGGGGGAGCAGTACTTC
CATSRTRDTGEQYF
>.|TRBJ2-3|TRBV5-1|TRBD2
TGCGCCAGCAGCCCCCGGGGGCTAGCGGGAACAGATACGCAGTATTTT
CASSPRGLAGTDTQYF
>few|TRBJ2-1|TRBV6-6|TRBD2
TGTGCCAGCGGCATCGGGGGGAGCCATGAGCAGTTCTTC
CASGIGGSHEQFF
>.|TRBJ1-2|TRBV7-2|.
TGTGCCAGCAGCTTAACCGCCCCAGGAGGCTATGGCTACACCTTC
CASSLTAPGGYGYTF
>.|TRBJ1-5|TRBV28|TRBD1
TGTGCCAGCAGTCTTATGGGGACAGTCCTCAATCAGCCCCAGCATTTT
CASSLMGTVLNQPQHF
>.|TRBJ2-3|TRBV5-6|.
TGTGCCAGCAGAAGAATTACAGAGACAGATACGCAGTATTTT
CASRRITETDTQYF
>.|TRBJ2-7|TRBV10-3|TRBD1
TGTGCCATCTGGACAGGGACGGCCGAGCAGTACTTC
CAIWTGTAEQYF
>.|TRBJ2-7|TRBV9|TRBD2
TGTGCCAGCAGCTCAGCCGGGACTAGTGGTCTCGAGCAGTACTTC
CASSSAGTSGLEQYF
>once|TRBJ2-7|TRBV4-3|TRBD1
TGCGCCAGCAGCCAAAGGTATGGGGCCGGGACAGGTAATAAGCAGTACTTC
CASSQRYGAGTGNKQYF
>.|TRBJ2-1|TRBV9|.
TGTGCCAGCAGCGGGGGGGATGCCTCCTACAATGAGCAGTTCTTC
CASSGGDASYNEQFF
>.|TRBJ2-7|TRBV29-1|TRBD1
TGCAGCGGCCCCCCCTGGACAGGGCCCTACGAGCAGTACTTC
CSGPPWTGPYEQYF
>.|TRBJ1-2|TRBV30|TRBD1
TGTGCCTGGAGTGTTAGGGGGCCCGATGGCTACACCTTC
CAWSVRGPDGYTF
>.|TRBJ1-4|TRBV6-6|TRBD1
TGTGCCAGCAAAAAACAGGGGGCTCGAGAAAAACTGTTTTTT
CASKKQGAREKLFF
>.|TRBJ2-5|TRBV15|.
TGTGCCACCAGCAGGACAGCATTCGAAGAGACCCAGTACTTC
CATSRTAFEETQYF
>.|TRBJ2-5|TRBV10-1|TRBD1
TGCGCCAGCAGCCCGGGACAGATCCAAGAGACCCAGTACTTC
CASSPGQIQETQYF
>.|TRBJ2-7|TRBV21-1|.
TGTGCCAGCAGCAAATATTTGACTAGCAGAAAGTACGAGCAGTACTTC
CASSKYLTSRKYEQYF
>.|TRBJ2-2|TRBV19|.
TGTGCCAGTAGTATCCCAGGGGCCGGGCTGTTTTTT
CASSIPGAGLFF
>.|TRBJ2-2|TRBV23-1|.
TGCGCCAGCAGTCAAATATTAACAGAGAACACCGGGGAGCTGTTTTTT
CASSQILTENTGELFF
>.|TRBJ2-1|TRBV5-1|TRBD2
TGCGCCAGCAGCTTGGATCCAGCGGGAGACTACAATGAGCAGTTCTTC
CASSLDPAGDYNEQFF
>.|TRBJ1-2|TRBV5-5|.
TGTGCCAGCAGCTCCACAGGGAACTATGGCTACACCTTC
CASSSTGNYGYTF
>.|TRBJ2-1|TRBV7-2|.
TGTGCCAGCAGCTTGGCGGGTCACAATGAGCAGTTCTTC
CASSLAGHNEQFF
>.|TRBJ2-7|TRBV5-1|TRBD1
TGCGCCAGCAGCCGAGGCTTCGACAGGGGGACCTTTTACGAGCAGTACTTC
CASSRGFDRGTFYEQYF
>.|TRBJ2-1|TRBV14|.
TGTGCCAGCAGCCAATTAGCTGAAGCGGGCAATGAGCAGTTCTTC
CASSQLAEAGNEQFF
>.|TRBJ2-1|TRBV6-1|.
TGTGCCAGCAGTGAAGATAGGGGGAGCTCCTACAATGAGCAGTTCTTC
CASSEDRGSSYNEQFF
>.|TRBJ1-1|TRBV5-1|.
TGCGCCAGCAGCGGCGGGACCCACCCCACTGAAGCTTTCTTT
CASSGGTHPTEAFF
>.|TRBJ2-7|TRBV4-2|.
TGTGCCAGCAGCCAAGATCTATACTCCTACGAGCAGTACTTC
CASSQDLYSYEQYF
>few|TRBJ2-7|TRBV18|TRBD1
TGTGCCAGCTCACCGGGTGAGGGGGCGCATTTATACGAGCAGTACTTC
CASSPGEGAHLYEQYF
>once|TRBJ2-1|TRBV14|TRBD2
TGTGCCAGCAGCCAATTCGTACTAGCGGGGGGAGACAATGAGCAGTTCTTC
CASSQFVLAGGDNEQFF
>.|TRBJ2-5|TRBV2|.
TGTGCCAGCAGTATGCTAGCTAGGGAGACCCAGTACTTC
CASSMLARETQYF
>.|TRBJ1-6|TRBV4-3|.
TGCGCCAGCAGCCACGACAGCAAGGGGGTTAATTCACCCCTCCACTTT
CASSHDSKGVNSPLHF
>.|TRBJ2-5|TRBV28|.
TGTGCCAGCGCCACCCCGGGGGTACAAGAGACCCAGTACTTC
CASATPGVQETQYF
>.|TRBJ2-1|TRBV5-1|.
TGCGCCAGCAGCTTTGGACAGAACAATGAGCAGTTCTTC
CASSFGQNNEQFF
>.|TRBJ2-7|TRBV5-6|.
TGTGCCAGCACCATCTCACTGTCCCCCTACGAGCAGTACTTC
CASTISLSPYEQYF
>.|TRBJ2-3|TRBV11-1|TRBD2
TGTGCCAGCAGCTTAGGGTTAGCGGGGACCACAGATACGCAGTATTTT
CASSLGLAGTTDTQYF
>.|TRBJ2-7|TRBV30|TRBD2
TGTGCCTGGAGGGCTAGCGGGGGGTACTACGAGCAGTACTTC
CAWRASGGYYEQYF
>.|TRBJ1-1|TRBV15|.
TGTGCCACCAGCAGAGCCCTCACTGAAGCTTTCTTT
CATSRALTEAFF
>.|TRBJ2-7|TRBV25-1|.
TGTGCCAGCAGGGCCACCACGAGTGGGAGCTCCTACGAGCAGTACTTC
CASRATTSGSSYEQYF
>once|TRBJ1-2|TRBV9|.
TGTGCCAGCAGCGTAGACAGTGGCTATGGCTACACCTTC
CASSVDSGYGYTF
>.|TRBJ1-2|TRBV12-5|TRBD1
TGTGCTAGTGGTGGACAGGGGGATGGCTACACCTTC
CASGGQGDGYTF